This T cell receptor (beta chain) derives from a study of T cells in Graves' hyperthyroidism and ophthalmopathy. Overall study: Peripheral blood sampling occurred at initial diagnosis, before any treatment.

Notes on this clonotype: The antigen is unknown.

Study outcomes and limitations: Most thyroid clonotypes with frequency above 0.001 were detected in blood.

Researchers took RNA transcripts and amplified the TCR beta CDR3 regions from them. HTBI primers were used for first-round RT-PCR of the TCR CDR3. TCRdb called the multiplex PCR reads again in MiXCR, with one record for every CDR3 protein. The sample records about 360,000 distinct CDR3 sequences, under 15% being singletons. Newly diagnosed patients aged 18 to 65 had hyperthyroidism of under 2 months' duration. Clinicians diagnosed patients from clinical symptoms, serum thyroxine and TRAb, thyroid ultrasound and orbital computed tomography. Germline V gives CDR1 LGHDT, CDR2 YNNKEL (reference sequence). V lost 1 base and J lost 4; bases outside the gene matches: 8. The CDR3 runs 16 residues.

The chain combines TRBV3-1 with TRBJ2-5; 8 nucleotides agree with TRBD2. The sample consisted of blood. The TCR was taken from a woman aged 18-29 years with Graves' hyperthyroidism. CDR3 residues: CASSQAGGPVLETQYF. CDR3 nucleotides: TGTGCCAGCAGCCAAGCGGGAGGGCCGGTATTAGAGACCCAGTACTTC.